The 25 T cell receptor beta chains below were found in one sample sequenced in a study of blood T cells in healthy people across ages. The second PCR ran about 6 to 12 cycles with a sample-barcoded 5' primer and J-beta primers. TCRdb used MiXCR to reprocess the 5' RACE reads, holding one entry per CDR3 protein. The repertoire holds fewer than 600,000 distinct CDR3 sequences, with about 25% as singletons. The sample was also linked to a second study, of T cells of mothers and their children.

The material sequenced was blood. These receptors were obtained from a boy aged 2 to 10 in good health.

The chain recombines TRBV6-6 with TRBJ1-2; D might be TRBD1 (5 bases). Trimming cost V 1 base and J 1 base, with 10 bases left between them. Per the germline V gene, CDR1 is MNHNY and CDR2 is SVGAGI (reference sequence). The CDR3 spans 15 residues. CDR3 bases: TGTGCCAGCAGTTACTGGGGGTTCGATAACTATGGCTACACCTTC. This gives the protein CASSYWGFDNYGYTF.

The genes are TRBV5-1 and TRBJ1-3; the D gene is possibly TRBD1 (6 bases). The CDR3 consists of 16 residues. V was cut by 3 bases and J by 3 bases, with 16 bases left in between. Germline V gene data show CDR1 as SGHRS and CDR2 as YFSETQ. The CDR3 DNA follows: TGCGCCAGCAGCTGGTCGCGGTCGGGACATGGAAACACCATATATTTT. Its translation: CASSWSRSGHGNTIYF.

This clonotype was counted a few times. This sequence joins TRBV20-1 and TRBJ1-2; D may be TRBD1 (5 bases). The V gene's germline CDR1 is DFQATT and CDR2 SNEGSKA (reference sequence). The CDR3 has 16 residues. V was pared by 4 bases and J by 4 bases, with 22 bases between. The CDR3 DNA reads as TGCAGTGCTAAGAAGTCCGGGACCTCACTTAGCTATGGCTACACCTTC. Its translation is CSAKKSGTSLSYGYTF.

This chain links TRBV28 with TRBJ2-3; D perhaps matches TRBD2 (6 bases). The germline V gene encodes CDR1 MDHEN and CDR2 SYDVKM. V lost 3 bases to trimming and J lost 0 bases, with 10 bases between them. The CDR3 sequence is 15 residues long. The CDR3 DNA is TGTGCCAGCAGTTTTGGCGGGATAAGCACAGATACGCAGTATTTT. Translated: CASSFGGISTDTQYF.

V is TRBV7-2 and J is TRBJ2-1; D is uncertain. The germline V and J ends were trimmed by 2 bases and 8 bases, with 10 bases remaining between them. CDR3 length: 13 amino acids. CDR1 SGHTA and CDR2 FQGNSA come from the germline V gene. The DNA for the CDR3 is TGTGCCAGCAGCTTATACTACTCCTATGAGCAGTTCTTC. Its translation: CASSLYYSYEQFF. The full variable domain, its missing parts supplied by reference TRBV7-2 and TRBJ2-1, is GAGVSQSPSNKVTEKGKDVELRCDPISGHTALYWYRQSLGQGLEFLIYFQGNSAPDKSGLPSDRFSAERTGGSVSTLTIQRTQQEDSAVYLCASSLYYSYEQFFGPGTRLTVL.

CDR3 nucleotide sequence: TGTGCCAGCAGCCCCTTGACAGGGGCCGGCTACAATGAGCAGTTCTTC. It codes for CASSPLTGAGYNEQFF. The J gene is TRBJ2-1, the V gene TRBV7-9, with 8 nucleotides matching TRBD1. The CDR3 is made up of 16 amino acids. V lost 5 bases and J lost 3; bases outside the gene matches: 9. CDR1 and CDR2 from the germline V gene are SEHNR and FQNEAQ (reference sequence).

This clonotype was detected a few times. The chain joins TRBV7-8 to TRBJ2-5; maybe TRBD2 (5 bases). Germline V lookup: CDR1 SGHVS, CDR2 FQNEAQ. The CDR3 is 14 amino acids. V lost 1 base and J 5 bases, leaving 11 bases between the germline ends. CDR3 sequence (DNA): TGTGCCAGCAGCTTAGATCCGGGAACGGAGACCCAGTACTTC. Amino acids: CASSLDPGTETQYF.

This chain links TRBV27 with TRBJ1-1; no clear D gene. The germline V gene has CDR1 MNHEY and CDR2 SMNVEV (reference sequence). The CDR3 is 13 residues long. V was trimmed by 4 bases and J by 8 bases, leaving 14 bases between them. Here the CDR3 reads CASSSRVTREAFF. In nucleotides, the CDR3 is TGTGCCAGCAGTTCAAGGGTGACACGCGAAGCTTTCTTT.

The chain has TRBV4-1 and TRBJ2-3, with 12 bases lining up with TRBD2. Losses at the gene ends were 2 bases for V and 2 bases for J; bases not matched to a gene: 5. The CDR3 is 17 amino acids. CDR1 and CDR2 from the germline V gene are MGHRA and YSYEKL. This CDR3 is CASSQTGTSGHTDTQYF. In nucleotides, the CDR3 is TGCGCCAGCAGCCAAACCGGGACTAGCGGGCACACAGATACGCAGTATTTT.

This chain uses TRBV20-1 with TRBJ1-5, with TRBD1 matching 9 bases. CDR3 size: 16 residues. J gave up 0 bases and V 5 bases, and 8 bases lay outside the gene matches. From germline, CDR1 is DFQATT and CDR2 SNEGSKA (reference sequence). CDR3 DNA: TGCAGTGCTGCAACAGGGGGCTCGTATAGCAATCAGCCCCAGCATTTT. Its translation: CSAATGGSYSNQPQHF.

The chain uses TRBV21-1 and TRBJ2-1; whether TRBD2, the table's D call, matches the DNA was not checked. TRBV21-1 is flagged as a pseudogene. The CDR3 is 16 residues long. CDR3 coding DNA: TGTGCCAGCAGCAATTCCCCGGGACTAGCGTGCAATGAGCAGTTCTTC. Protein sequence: CASSNSPGLACNEQFF.

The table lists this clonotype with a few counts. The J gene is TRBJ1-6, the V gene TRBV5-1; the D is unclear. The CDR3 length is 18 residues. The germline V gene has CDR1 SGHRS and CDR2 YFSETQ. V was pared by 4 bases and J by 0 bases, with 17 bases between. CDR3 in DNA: TGCGCCAGCAGCCGTGGAGAACTGGGGAGCTCCTATAATTCACCCCTCCACTTT. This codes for CASSRGELGSSYNSPLHF. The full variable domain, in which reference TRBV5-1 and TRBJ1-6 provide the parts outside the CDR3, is KAGVTQTPRYLIKTRGQQVTLSCSPISGHRSVSWYQQTPGQGLQFLFEYFSETQRNKGNFPGRFSGRQFSNSRSEMNVSTLELGDSALYLCASSRGELGSSYNSPLHFGNGTRLTVT.

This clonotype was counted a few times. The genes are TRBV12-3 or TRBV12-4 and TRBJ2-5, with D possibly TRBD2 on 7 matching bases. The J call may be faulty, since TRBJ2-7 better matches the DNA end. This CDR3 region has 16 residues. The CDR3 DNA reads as TGTGCCAGCACCGCAAGTTGGGGGGGCGACTCCTACGAGCAGTACTTC. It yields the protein CASTASWGGDSYEQYF.

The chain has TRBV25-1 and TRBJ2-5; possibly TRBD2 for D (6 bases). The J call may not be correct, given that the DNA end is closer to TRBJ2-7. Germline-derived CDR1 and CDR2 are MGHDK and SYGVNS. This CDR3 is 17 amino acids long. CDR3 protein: CASSDFFWGGGLYEQYF. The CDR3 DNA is TGTGCCAGCAGTGATTTCTTCTGGGGAGGTGGCCTCTACGAGCAGTACTTC.

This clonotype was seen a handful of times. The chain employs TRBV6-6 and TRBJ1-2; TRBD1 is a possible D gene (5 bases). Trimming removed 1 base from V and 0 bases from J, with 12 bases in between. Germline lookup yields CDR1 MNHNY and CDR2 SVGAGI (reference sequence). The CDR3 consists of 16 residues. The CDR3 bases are TGTGCCAGCAGTTACTGGGTGGGGCCCCCTAACTATGGCTACACCTTC. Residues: CASSYWVGPPNYGYTF.

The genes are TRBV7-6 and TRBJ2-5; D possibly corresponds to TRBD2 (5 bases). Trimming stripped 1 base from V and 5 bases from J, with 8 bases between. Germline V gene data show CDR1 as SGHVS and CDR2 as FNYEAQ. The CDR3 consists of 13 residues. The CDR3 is CASSLGEIETQYF. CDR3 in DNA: TGTGCCAGCAGCTTAGGGGAGATCGAGACCCAGTACTTC.

The CDR3 sequence is CSVGLRLAHNEQFF. CDR3 nucleotides: TGCAGCGTTGGTCTGCGCCTTGCCCACAATGAGCAGTTCTTC. The rearrangement joins TRBV29-1 to TRBJ2-1, with D uncertain. V lost 4 bases and J 5 bases, leaving 15 bases between the germline ends. This CDR3 contains 14 residues. Germline V gene data show CDR1 as SQVTM and CDR2 as ANQGSEA.

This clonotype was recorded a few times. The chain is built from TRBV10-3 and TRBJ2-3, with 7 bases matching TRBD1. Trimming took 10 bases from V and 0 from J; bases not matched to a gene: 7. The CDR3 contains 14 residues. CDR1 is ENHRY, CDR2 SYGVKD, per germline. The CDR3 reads CASQRDSSTDTQYF. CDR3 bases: TGTGCCAGCCAACGGGACAGCAGCACAGATACGCAGTATTTT.

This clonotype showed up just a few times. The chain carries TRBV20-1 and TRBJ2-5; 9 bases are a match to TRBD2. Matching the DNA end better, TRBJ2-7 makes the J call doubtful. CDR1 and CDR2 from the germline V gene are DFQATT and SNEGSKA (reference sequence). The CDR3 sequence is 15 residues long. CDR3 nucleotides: TGCAGTGCTAGAGGTAGCCTAGCGGGGTTCTACGAGCAGTACTTC. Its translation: CSARGSLAGFYEQYF.

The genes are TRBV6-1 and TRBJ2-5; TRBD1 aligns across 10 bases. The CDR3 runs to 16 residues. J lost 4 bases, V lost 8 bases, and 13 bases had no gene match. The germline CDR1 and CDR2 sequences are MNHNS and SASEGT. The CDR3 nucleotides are TGTGCCAGCTTCCCACCTAGCGGACAGGGGGTAGAGACCCAGTACTTC. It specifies CASFPPSGQGVETQYF.

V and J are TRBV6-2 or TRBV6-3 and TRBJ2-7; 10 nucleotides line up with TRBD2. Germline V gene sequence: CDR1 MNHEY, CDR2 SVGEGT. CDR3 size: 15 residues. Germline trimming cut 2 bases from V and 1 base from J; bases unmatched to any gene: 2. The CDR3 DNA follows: TGTGCCAGCAGTTACGAACTAGCGGGGTCCTACGAGCAGTACTTC. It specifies CASSYELAGSYEQYF.

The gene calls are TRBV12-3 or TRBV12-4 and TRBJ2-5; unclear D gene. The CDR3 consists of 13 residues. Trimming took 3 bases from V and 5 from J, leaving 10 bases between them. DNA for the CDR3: TGTGCCAGCAGTTTTTTTTTCGGCGAGACCCAGTACTTC. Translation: CASSFFFGETQYF.

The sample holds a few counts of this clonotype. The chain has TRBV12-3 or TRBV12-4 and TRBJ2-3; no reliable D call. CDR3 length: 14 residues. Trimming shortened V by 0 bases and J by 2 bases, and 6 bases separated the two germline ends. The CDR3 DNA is TGTGCCAGCAGTTTAGCGTGGGCCACAGATACGCAGTATTTT. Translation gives CASSLAWATDTQYF.

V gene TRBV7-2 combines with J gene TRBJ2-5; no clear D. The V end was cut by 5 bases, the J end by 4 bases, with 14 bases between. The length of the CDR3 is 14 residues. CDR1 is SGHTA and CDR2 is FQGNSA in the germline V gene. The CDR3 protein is CASSPGPSRETQYF. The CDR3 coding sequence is TGTGCCAGCAGCCCAGGCCCCTCAAGAGAGACCCAGTACTTC.

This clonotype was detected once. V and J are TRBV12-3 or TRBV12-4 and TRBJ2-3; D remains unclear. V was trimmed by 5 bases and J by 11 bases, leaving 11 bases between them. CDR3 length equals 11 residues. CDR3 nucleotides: TGTGCCAGCAGTCTCGGACCGCTGCAGTATTTT. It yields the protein CASSLGPLQYF.